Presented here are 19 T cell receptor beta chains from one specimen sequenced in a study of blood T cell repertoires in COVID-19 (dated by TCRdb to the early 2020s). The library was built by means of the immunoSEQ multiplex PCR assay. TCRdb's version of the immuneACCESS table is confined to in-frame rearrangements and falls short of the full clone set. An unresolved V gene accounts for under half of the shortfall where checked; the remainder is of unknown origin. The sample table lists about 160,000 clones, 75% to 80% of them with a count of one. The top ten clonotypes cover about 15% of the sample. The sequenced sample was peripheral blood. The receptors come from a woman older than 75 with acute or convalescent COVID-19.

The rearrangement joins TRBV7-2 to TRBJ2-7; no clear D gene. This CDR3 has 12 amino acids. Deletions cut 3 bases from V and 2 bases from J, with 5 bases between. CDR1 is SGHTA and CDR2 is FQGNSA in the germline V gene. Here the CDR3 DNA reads TGTGCCAGCAGCTTCTACGCCTACGAGCAGTACTTC. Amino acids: CASSFYAYEQYF. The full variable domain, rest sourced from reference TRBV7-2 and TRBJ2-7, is GAGVSQSPSNKVTEKGKDVELRCDPISGHTALYWYRQSLGQGLEFLIYFQGNSAPDKSGLPSDRFSAERTGGSVSTLTIQRTQQEDSAVYLCASSFYAYEQYFGPGTRLTVT.

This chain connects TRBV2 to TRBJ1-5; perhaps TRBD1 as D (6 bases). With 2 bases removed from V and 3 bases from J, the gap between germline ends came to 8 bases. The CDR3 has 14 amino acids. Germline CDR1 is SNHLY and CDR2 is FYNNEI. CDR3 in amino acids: CASSENRANQPQHF. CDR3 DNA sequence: TGTGCCAGCAGTGAAAACAGGGCCAATCAGCCCCAGCATTTT.

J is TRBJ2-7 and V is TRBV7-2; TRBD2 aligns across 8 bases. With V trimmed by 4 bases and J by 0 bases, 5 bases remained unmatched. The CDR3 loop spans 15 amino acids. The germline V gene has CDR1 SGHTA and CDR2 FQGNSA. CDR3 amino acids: CASSSLAVRSYEQYF. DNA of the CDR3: TGTGCCAGCAGCTCACTAGCGGTCCGCTCCTACGAGCAGTACTTC.

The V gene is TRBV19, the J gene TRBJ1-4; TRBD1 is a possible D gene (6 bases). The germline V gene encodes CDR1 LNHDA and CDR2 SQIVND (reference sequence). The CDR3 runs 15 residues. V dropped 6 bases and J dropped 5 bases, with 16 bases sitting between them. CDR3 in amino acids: CASSPGTHPNEKLFF. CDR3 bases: TGTGCCAGTAGCCCCGGGACACATCCAAATGAAAAACTGTTTTTT. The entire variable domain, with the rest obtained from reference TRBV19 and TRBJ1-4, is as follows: DGGITQSPKYLFRKEGQNVTLSCEQNLNHDAMYWYRQDPGQGLRLIYYSQIVNDFQKGDIAEGYSVSREKKESFPLTVTSAQKNPTAFYLCASSPGTHPNEKLFFGSGTQLSVL.

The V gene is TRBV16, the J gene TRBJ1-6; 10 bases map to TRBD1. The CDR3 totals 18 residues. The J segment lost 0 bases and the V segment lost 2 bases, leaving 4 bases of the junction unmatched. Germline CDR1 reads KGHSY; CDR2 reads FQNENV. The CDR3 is CASSQPRTGGSYNSPLHF. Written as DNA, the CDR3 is TGTGCCAGCAGCCAACCTAGGACAGGGGGCTCCTATAATTCACCCCTCCACTTT.

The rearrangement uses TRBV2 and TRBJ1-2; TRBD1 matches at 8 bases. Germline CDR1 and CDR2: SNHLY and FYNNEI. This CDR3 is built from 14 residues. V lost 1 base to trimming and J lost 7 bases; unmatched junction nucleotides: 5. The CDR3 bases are TGTGCCAGCAGTGAAGAGACAGGGGACATTGGCTACACCTTC. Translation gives CASSEETGDIGYTF.

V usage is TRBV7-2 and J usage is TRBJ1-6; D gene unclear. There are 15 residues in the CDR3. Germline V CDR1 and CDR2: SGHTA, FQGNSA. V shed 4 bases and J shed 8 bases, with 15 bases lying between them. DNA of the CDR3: TGTGCCAGCAGCTCCCCCCGGTCTTTGGATTCACCCCTCCACTTT. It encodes CASSSPRSLDSPLHF.

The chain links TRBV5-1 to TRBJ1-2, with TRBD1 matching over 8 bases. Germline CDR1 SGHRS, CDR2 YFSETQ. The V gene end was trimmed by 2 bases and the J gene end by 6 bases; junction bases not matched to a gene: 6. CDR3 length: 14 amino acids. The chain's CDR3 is CASSLAQGVDGYTF. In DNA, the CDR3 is TGCGCCAGCAGCTTAGCACAGGGGGTAGATGGCTACACCTTC. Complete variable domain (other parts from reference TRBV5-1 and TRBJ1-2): KAGVTQTPRYLIKTRGQQVTLSCSPISGHRSVSWYQQTPGQGLQFLFEYFSETQRNKGNFPGRFSGRQFSNSRSEMNVSTLELGDSALYLCASSLAQGVDGYTFGSGTRLTVV.

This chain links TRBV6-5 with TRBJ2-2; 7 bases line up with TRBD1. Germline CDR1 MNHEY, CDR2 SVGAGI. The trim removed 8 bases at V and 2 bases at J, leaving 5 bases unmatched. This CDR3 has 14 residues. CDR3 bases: TGTGCCAGCTGTACAGGGGATAACACCGGGGAGCTGTTTTTT. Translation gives CASCTGDNTGELFF.

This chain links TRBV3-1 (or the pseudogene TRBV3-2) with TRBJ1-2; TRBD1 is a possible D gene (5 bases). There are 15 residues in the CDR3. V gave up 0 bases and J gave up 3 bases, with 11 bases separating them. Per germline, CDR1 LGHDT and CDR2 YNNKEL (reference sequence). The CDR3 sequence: CASSQDWGVDYGYTF. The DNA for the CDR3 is TGTGCCAGCAGCCAAGATTGGGGGGTAGACTATGGCTACACCTTC.

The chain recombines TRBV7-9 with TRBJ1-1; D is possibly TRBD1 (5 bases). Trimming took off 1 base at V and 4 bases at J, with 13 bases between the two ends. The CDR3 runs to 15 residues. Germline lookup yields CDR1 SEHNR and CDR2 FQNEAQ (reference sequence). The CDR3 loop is CASSLGSGLSTEAFF. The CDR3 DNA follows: TGTGCCAGCAGCTTAGGTTCAGGGTTGAGCACTGAAGCTTTCTTT.

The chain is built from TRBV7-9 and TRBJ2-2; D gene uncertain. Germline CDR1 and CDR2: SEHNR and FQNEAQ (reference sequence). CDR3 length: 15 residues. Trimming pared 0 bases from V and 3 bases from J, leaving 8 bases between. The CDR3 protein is CASSLALADTGELFF. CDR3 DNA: TGTGCCAGCAGCTTAGCCTTAGCAGACACCGGGGAGCTGTTTTTT.

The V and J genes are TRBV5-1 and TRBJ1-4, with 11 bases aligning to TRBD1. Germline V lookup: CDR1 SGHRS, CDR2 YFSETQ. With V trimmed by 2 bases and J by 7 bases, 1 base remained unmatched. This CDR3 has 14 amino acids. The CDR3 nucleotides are TGCGCCAGCAGCTTAGGGACAGGGGGTGAAAAACTGTTTTTT. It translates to CASSLGTGGEKLFF.

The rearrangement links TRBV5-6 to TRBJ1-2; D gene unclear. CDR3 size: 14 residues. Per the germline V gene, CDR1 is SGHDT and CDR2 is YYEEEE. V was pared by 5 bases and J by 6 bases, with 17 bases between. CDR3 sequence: CASRVSGVENGYTF. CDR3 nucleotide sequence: TGTGCCAGCAGAGTCTCCGGGGTTGAGAATGGCTACACCTTC.

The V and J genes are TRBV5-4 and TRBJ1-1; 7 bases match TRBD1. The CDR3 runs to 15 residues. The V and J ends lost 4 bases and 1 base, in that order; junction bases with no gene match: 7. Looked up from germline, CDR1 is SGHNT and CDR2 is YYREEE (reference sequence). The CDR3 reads CASSPKQGRNTEAFF. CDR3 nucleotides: TGTGCCAGCAGCCCAAAACAGGGGCGGAACACTGAAGCTTTCTTT.

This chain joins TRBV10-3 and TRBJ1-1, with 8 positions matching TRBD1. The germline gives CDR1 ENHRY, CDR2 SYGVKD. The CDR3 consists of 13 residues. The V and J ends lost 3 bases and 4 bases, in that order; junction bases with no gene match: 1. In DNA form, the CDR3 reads TGTGCCATCAGTGATGACAGGGGCACTGAAGCTTTCTTT. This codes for CAISDDRGTEAFF.

CDR3: CASSLGTGSDDYGYTF. In DNA, the CDR3 is TGTGCCAGCAGCCTTGGGACAGGGAGCGACGACTATGGCTACACCTTC. The chain links TRBV3-1 (or the pseudogene TRBV3-2) to TRBJ1-2; 9 nucleotides match TRBD1. The V segment lost 4 bases and the J segment 3 bases; nucleotides outside the gene matches: 9. The germline V gene has CDR1 LGHDT and CDR2 YNNKEL (reference sequence). This CDR3 is 16 amino acids long.

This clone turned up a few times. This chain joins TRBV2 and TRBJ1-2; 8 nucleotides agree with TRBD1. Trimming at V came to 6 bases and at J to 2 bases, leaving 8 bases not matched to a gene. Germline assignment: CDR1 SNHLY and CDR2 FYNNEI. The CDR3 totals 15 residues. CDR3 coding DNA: TGTGCCAGCAGGCCGACAGGGGCCGGGAACTATGGCTACACCTTC. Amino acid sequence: CASRPTGAGNYGYTF.

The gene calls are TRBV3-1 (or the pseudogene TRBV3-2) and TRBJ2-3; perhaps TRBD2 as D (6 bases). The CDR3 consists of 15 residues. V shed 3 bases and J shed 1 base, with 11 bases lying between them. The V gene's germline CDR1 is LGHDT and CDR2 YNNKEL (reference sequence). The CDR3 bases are TGTGCCAGCAGCCACGGGACTCATGGCACAGATACGCAGTATTTT. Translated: CASSHGTHGTDTQYF.